The following is a T cell receptor beta chain sequence with its context. The data were taken from a study of OX40 agonist ivuxolimab in advanced cancers. This table comes from immunoSEQ multiplex PCR, and its TCRdb copy is limited to in-frame clones, with some not included. The sample lists 60,000 to 100,000 clones, around 86% occurring once. V gave up 3 bases and J gave up 7 bases, with 7 bases separating them. This CDR3 region has 12 residues. Germline V CDR1 and CDR2: MDHEN, SYDVKM. Sequencing used CD4+ or CD8+ T cells sorted from blood, obtained in a trial of the OX40 agonist ivuxolimab. The V gene is TRBV28, the J gene TRBJ1-5, with D unresolved. The receptor comes from an adult with an advanced solid tumor such as melanoma, head and neck, liver or kidney cancer. The CDR3 DNA reads TGTGCCAGCAGTTTGCAATACCAGCCCCAGCATTTT. Encoded protein: CASSLQYQPQHF.